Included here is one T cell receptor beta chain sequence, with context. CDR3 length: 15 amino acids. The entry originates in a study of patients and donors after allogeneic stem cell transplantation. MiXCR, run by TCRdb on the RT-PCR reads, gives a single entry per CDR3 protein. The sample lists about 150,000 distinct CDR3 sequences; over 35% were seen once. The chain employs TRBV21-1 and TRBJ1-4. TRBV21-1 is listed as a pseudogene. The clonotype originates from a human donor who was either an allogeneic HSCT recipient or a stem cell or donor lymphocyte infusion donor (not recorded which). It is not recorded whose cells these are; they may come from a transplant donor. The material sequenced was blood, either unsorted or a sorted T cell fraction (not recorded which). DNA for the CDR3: TGTGCCAGCAGCAAACGGTCACAGGGCCCAAATCGACTGTTTTTT. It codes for CASSKRSQGPNRLFF.